The sequence of this T cell receptor beta chain was determined in a study of regulatory T cells in long-lasting Graves disease. Study-level background: Disease was considered persistent Graves' disease after over 5 years of antithyroid drugs (with positive TSH receptor antibodies). Study-level results: TCR diversity was lower in persistent than newly diagnosed Graves' disease. Favored usage of TRBV28, TRBJ1-2 and TRBJ2-5 was recorded in persistent disease.

Germline V CDR1 and CDR2: SGDLS, YYNGEE. Trimming shortened V by 0 bases and J by 0 bases, and 10 bases separated the two germline ends. The CDR3 runs 15 residues. Turning to this clonotype: The target antigen is unknown.

Time point defined: persistent/refractory GD, antithyroid drugs over 5 years with positive TRAb. There was RNA extracted from PBMCs, and the TCR library was made from it. It was American Thyroid Association guidelines that determined Graves' disease diagnosis. Arm-PCR of CDR3 regions and iRepertoire HTBI primers were used to build TCR beta libraries. MiXCR was run by TCRdb on the multiplex PCR reads, yielding one entry per CDR3 protein. The top ten hold over 7.5% of the sample, which has roughly 500,000 distinct CDR3 sequences, less than 25% seen once. The sequencing here drew on peripheral blood mononuclear cells (PBMCs), taken when the disease was refractory, from a patient treated with antithyroid drugs. V usage is TRBV9 and J usage is TRBJ2-7, with D perhaps matching TRBD1 (5 bases). The origin of this receptor is a female donor with Graves disease. The chain's CDR3 is CASSVDQGASYEQYF. In DNA form, the CDR3 reads TGTGCCAGCAGCGTAGACCAGGGTGCCTCCTACGAGCAGTACTTC.